One and the same sample provided the 31 T cell receptor beta chains below, sequenced in a study of blood T cell repertoires in COVID-19. The assay was immunoSEQ multiplex PCR, and TCRdb's table has in-frame clones only and misses some. The profile shows about 480,000 clones, 85% to 90% of them singletons. The specimen was peripheral blood. All receptors derive from a woman aged 45-59 years with COVID-19, enrolled during active disease.

V usage is TRBV3-1 (or the pseudogene TRBV3-2) and J usage is TRBJ1-6, with TRBD1 identical over 7 bases. This CDR3 has 19 amino acids. Losses at the gene ends were 5 bases for V and 8 bases for J; bases not matched to a gene: 21. Germline CDR1 LGHDT, CDR2 YNNKEL (reference sequence). The CDR3 region has the DNA TGTGCCAGCAGCTCAAAGACCCCTAGACAGGGATTATGGGATTCACCCCTCCACTTT. This gives the protein CASSSKTPRQGLWDSPLHF.

The J gene is TRBJ1-1, the V gene TRBV11-2; TRBD1 matches 7 bases. This CDR3 contains 15 residues. V was clipped by 5 bases and J by 3 bases; unmatched bases: 9. From germline, CDR1 is SGHAT and CDR2 FQNNGV. CDR3 sequence reads: CASSPIDRDDTEAFF. In nucleotides, the CDR3 is TGTGCCAGCAGCCCCATCGACAGGGATGACACTGAAGCTTTCTTT.

This clone has just one count. This chain connects TRBV12-3 or TRBV12-4 to TRBJ2-1, with TRBD2 identical over 7 bases. J gave up 9 bases and V 4 bases, and 6 bases lay outside the gene matches. The CDR3 sequence is 13 residues long. The DNA of the CDR3 is TGTGCCAGCAGTTCGAGCGGGGAAGCTGAGCAGTTCTTC. Amino acid sequence: CASSSSGEAEQFF.

This chain uses TRBV12-3 or TRBV12-4 with TRBJ1-1; D call uncertain. The CDR3 totals 12 residues. The ends were cut back, 6 bases at V and 3 bases at J, with 8 bases in the middle. Written as DNA, the CDR3 is TGTGCCAGCAGGCGACTCGACACTGAAGCTTTCTTT. Translation: CASRRLDTEAFF.

V is TRBV7-2 and J is TRBJ1-1; TRBD1 is a possible D gene (5 bases). The CDR3 has 14 residues. V lost 9 bases to trimming and J lost 4 bases, with 18 bases between them. The germline V gene encodes CDR1 SGHTA and CDR2 FQGNSA. The CDR3 nucleotides read TGTGCCAGGGAGGGGTGGGGGGTTGTCACTGAAGCTTTCTTT. Encoded protein: CAREGWGVVTEAFF.

In this sample, this clone turned up once. The rearrangement uses TRBV7-3 and TRBJ2-2, with 9 nucleotides matching TRBD2. Germline V lookup: CDR1 SGHTA, CDR2 FQGTGA. The CDR3 covers 16 residues. The J segment lost 3 bases and the V segment lost 3 bases, leaving 5 bases of the junction unmatched. CDR3 region: CASSFGTSRHTGELFF. In DNA form, the CDR3 reads TGTGCCAGCAGCTTCGGGACTAGCCGCCACACCGGGGAGCTGTTTTTT.

In this sample, this clone turned up once. The V and J genes are TRBV16 and TRBJ1-6, with D possibly TRBD1 on 5 matching bases. The CDR3 runs to 14 residues. With 4 bases removed from V and 9 bases from J, the gap between germline ends came to 13 bases. Germline CDR1 KGHSY, CDR2 FQNENV. Here the CDR3 reads CASSRQGRTSPLHF. CDR3 coding DNA: TGTGCCAGCAGCCGTCAGGGTCGCACTTCACCCCTCCACTTT.

As for this clone: Mismatch with germline at one junction end may stem from a read error. V usage is TRBV6-6 and J usage is TRBJ1-5; TRBD1 agrees at 10 bases. Looked up from germline, CDR1 is MNHNY and CDR2 is SVGAGI (reference sequence). The CDR3 has 15 residues. CDR3 coding DNA: TGTGCCAGCAGTCACTCGGGACAGGGGAATCAGCCCCAGCATTTT. Protein: CASSHSGQGNQPQHF.

The J gene is TRBJ1-1, the V gene TRBV30, with 9 bases aligning to TRBD1. The germline V gene encodes CDR1 GTSNPN and CDR2 SVGIG (reference sequence). J gave up 8 bases and V 4 bases, and 8 bases lay outside the gene matches. CDR3 length: 13 amino acids. CDR3 bases: TGTGCCTGGAAAAGTAGGACAGGGGACGAAGCTTTCTTT. As protein: CAWKSRTGDEAFF.

The rearrangement joins TRBV7-9 to TRBJ1-5; 9 positions agree with TRBD1. Germline V lookup: CDR1 SEHNR, CDR2 FQNEAQ (reference sequence). This CDR3 is built from 15 residues. Trimming took 5 bases from V and 1 from J; bases not matched to a gene: 3. CDR3: CASSTGQGSNQPQHF. The CDR3 DNA is TGTGCCAGCAGCACCGGACAGGGGAGCAATCAGCCCCAGCATTTT.

This clone was recorded once. The V call is TRBV2, the J call TRBJ1-5; possible D gene TRBD1, 5 bases. The CDR3 totals 15 residues. Trimming stripped 0 bases from V and 10 bases from J, with 16 bases between. In germline, CDR1 is SNHLY, CDR2 FYNNEI. The CDR3 loop is CASSEALGGWGPQHF. The CDR3 bases are TGTGCCAGCAGTGAAGCGCTGGGGGGTTGGGGACCCCAGCATTTT. The full variable domain, with the rest looked up from reference TRBV2 and TRBJ1-5, is EPEVTQTPSHQVTQMGQEVILRCVPISNHLYFYWYRQILGQKVEFLVSFYNNEISEKSEIFDDQFSVERPDGSNFTLKIRSTKLEDSAMYFCASSEALGGWGPQHFGDGTRLSIL.

In this sample, this clone turned up once. The genes are TRBV6-5 and TRBJ2-5; TRBD1 matches 7 bases. The length of the CDR3 is 16 residues. With V trimmed by 4 bases and J by 4 bases, 12 bases remained unmatched. Germline CDR1 is MNHEY and CDR2 is SVGAGI. The CDR3 here is CASSSPRQGLGETQYF. The DNA for the CDR3 is TGTGCCAGCAGTTCCCCCCGACAGGGCCTAGGAGAGACCCAGTACTTC.

The CDR3 region is CATSDPDNRGHYQETQYF. CDR3 DNA sequence: TGTGCCACCAGTGACCCTGATAACAGGGGGCACTACCAAGAGACCCAGTACTTC. The chain has TRBV24-1 and TRBJ2-5, with TRBD1 matching over 9 bases. CDR3 length: 18 residues. With 4 bases clipped from V and 0 bases from J, the junction kept 11 bases outside the gene matches. Germline V gene data show CDR1 as KGHDR and CDR2 as SFDVKD.

A remark on this clone: The same CDR3 arises from other DNA sequences in this sample as well. V and J are TRBV29-1 and TRBJ1-1; 8 bases match TRBD1. Germline V gene lookup returns CDR1 SQVTM and CDR2 ANQGSEA. With V trimmed by 4 bases and J by 4 bases, 2 bases remained unmatched. There are 12 residues in the CDR3. CDR3 DNA: TGCAGCGTTGCTGACAGGGGCACTGAAGCTTTCTTT. The encoded protein is CSVADRGTEAFF.

The rearrangement links TRBV19 to TRBJ2-7, with 8 bases fitting TRBD1. Trimming cost V 7 bases and J 5 bases; bases outside gene matches: 13. The CDR3 has 15 residues. Germline loops: CDR1 LNHDA, CDR2 SQIVND (reference sequence). The CDR3 loop is CASKGPDRGKHEQYF. The CDR3 DNA reads as TGTGCCAGTAAAGGGCCCGACAGGGGTAAGCACGAGCAGTACTTC.

This chain uses TRBV5-4 with TRBJ2-1, with 8 nucleotides matching TRBD1. This CDR3 spans 14 amino acids. CDR1 is SGHNT and CDR2 is YYREEE in the germline V gene (reference sequence). V dropped 6 bases and J dropped 5; count of bases not matched to a gene: 7. The CDR3 loop is CASIGQGGHNEQFF. For the CDR3, the DNA is TGTGCCAGCATCGGACAGGGCGGACACAATGAGCAGTTCTTC.

The rearrangement joins TRBV19 to TRBJ2-6; no definite D call. The CDR3 is made up of 15 amino acids. The germline V gene encodes CDR1 LNHDA and CDR2 SQIVND (reference sequence). V gave up 5 bases and J gave up 0 bases, with 8 bases separating them. CDR3 coding DNA: TGTGCCAGTAGTGTTTGGAGCTCTGGGGCCAACGTCCTGACTTTC. Translation: CASSVWSSGANVLTF.

This clone was observed a handful of times. The rearrangement uses TRBV7-8 and TRBJ2-7; 12 bases map to TRBD2. The length of the CDR3 is 16 residues. Germline V lookup: CDR1 SGHVS, CDR2 FQNEAQ. Losses at the gene ends were 5 bases for V and 6 bases for J; bases not matched to a gene: 11. CDR3 bases: TGTGCCAGCAGCCCATCTAGCGGGGGGGCGATCTCCGAGCAGTACTTC. Amino acids: CASSPSSGGAISEQYF.

This clone appeared a single time. This chain links TRBV2 with TRBJ2-7, with D maybe TRBD2 (5 bases). The germline gives CDR1 SNHLY, CDR2 FYNNEI. This CDR3 is built from 15 residues. Trimming pared 7 bases from V and 7 bases from J, leaving 23 bases between. The CDR3 here is CASTPDAGGLFEQYF. The CDR3 nucleotides are TGTGCCAGCACTCCCGACGCAGGCGGACTTTTTGAGCAGTACTTC. Full variable domain (remainder filled in from reference TRBV2 and TRBJ2-7): EPEVTQTPSHQVTQMGQEVILRCVPISNHLYFYWYRQILGQKVEFLVSFYNNEISEKSEIFDDQFSVERPDGSNFTLKIRSTKLEDSAMYFCASTPDAGGLFEQYFGPGTRLTVT.

On this clone itself: One end of the junction varies from germline; a read error may be responsible. The chain joins TRBV10-3 to TRBJ2-7; the match to TRBD2 covers 9 bases. The CDR3 spans 15 residues. Germline V gene sequence: CDR1 ENHRY, CDR2 SYGVKD. As DNA, the CDR3 is TGTGCCAGCAGTGTAAGCGGGGGGTCTACCTACGAGCAGTACTTC. Translated: CASSVSGGSTYEQYF.

This chain connects TRBV9 to TRBJ1-2; D is undetermined. Germline V CDR1 and CDR2: SGDLS, YYNGEE. This CDR3 comprises 14 residues. V shed 3 bases and J shed 0 bases, with 9 bases lying between them. The CDR3 loop reads CASSGHRTNYGYTF. CDR3 nucleotide sequence: TGTGCCAGCAGCGGGCACCGTACTAACTATGGCTACACCTTC.

This chain connects TRBV5-1 to TRBJ2-7, with D possibly matching TRBD1 (6 bases). V was shortened by 3 bases and J by 5 bases, with 15 bases between the two germline ends. CDR1 and CDR2 from the germline V gene are SGHRS and YFSETQ. The CDR3 runs 14 residues. In nucleotides, the CDR3 is TGCGCCAGCAGCTACACAGGGTTGGCACACGAGCAGTACTTC. This encodes CASSYTGLAHEQYF.

The rearrangement uses TRBV6-5 and TRBJ1-3; D is undetermined. The CDR3 is 14 amino acids. Germline V gene sequence: CDR1 MNHEY, CDR2 SVGAGI. V was pared by 5 bases and J by 5 bases, with 13 bases between. CDR3 residues: CASSQEGFRNTIYF. The DNA of the CDR3 is TGTGCCAGCAGTCAGGAAGGTTTCAGAAACACCATATATTTT.

The chain uses TRBV5-6 and TRBJ1-2; no definite D call. V lost 0 bases, J lost 8 bases, and 11 bases lay in between. The CDR3 runs 13 residues. Germline lookup yields CDR1 SGHDT and CDR2 YYEEEE. CDR3 loop: CASSLAEFQGYTF. The CDR3 DNA reads TGTGCCAGCAGCTTGGCCGAGTTTCAAGGCTACACCTTC.

The chain joins TRBV6-5 to TRBJ1-1, with D possibly matching TRBD1 (5 bases). Germline CDR1 MNHEY, CDR2 SVGAGI. CDR3 length equals 14 residues. V lost 6 bases to trimming and J lost 1 base, with 12 bases between them. The CDR3 here is CASSPVGQNTEAFF. DNA of the CDR3: TGTGCCAGCAGCCCAGTCGGACAGAACACTGAAGCTTTCTTT.

This chain connects TRBV11-3 to TRBJ2-3; D remains ambiguous. This CDR3 comprises 12 residues. With 5 bases removed from V and 6 bases from J, the gap between germline ends came to 9 bases. CDR1 is SGHNT, CDR2 YENEEA, per germline. Here the CDR3 reads CASSLNSDTQYF. The CDR3 coding sequence is TGTGCCAGCAGCCTCAACTCCGATACGCAGTATTTT.

The count of this clone is one. The rearrangement uses TRBV7-6 and TRBJ2-7; 9 nucleotides align to TRBD2. V shed 1 base, J shed 5 bases, and the junction held 6 bases outside the gene matches. CDR3 length equals 15 residues. CDR1 is SGHVS, CDR2 FNYEAQ, per germline. In nucleotides, the CDR3 is TGTGCCAGCAGCTTAGAGGGTAGCGGGGGCAACGAGCAGTACTTC. It specifies CASSLEGSGGNEQYF.

The CDR3 reads CASSGRQGRQPQHF. The CDR3 DNA reads as TGTGCCAGCAGTGGCAGACAGGGGAGGCAGCCCCAGCATTTT. The chain combines TRBV27 with TRBJ1-5; 8 nucleotides line up with TRBD1. CDR3 length: 14 amino acids. The germline V gene has CDR1 MNHEY and CDR2 SMNVEV (reference sequence). J gave up 7 bases and V 5 bases, and 7 bases lay outside the gene matches.

The chain combines TRBV25-1 with TRBJ1-3; D is undetermined. V lost 3 bases and J 6 bases, leaving 15 bases between the germline ends. Germline assignment: CDR1 MGHDK and CDR2 SYGVNS. CDR3 size: 15 residues. The CDR3 DNA sequence: TGTGCCAGCAGTGATCCCGTTCTGTCCTCAAACACCATATATTTT. It is translated as CASSDPVLSSNTIYF.

The chain links TRBV6-5 to TRBJ1-3; D is ambiguous. This CDR3 is built from 13 residues. Germline lookup yields CDR1 MNHEY and CDR2 SVGAGI. Trimming pared 7 bases from V and 3 bases from J, leaving 10 bases between. CDR3 residues: CASILEVGNTIYF. The DNA of the CDR3 is TGTGCCAGCATTCTAGAGGTTGGAAACACCATATATTTT.

The CDR3 DNA sequence: TGTGCCAGCAGTATCAGGGGAGGGGGCTACACCTTC. It is translated as CASSIRGGGYTF. The chain joins TRBV25-1 to TRBJ1-2; D perhaps matches TRBD1 (6 bases). This CDR3 has 12 amino acids. Deletions cut 5 bases from V and 8 bases from J, with 12 bases between. Germline V gene data show CDR1 as MGHDK and CDR2 as SYGVNS.